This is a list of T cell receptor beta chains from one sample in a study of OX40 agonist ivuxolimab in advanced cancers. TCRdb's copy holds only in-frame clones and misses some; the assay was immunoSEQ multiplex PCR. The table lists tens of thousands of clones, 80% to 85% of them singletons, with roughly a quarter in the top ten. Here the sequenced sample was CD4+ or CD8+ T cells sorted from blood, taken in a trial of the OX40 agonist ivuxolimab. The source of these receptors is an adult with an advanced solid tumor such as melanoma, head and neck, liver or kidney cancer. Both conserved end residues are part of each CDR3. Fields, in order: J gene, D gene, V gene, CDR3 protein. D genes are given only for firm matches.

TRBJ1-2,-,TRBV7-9,CASSFPGRGYGYTF
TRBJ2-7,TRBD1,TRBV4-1,CASSHASWTGGEQYF
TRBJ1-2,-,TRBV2,CASSFKIGNYGYTF
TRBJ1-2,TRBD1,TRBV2,CASGKGALEGYTF
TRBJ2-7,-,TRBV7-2,CASSLGPLGEQYF
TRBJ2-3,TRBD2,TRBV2,CASSWSSGGFSSTDTQYF
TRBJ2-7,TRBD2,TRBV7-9,CASSLTLAGARDPYEQYF
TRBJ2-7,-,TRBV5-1,CASSLDGVYEQYF
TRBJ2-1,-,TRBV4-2,CASSRLGENEQFF
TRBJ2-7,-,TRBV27,CASSLASGVSYEQYF
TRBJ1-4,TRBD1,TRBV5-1,CASSLAGGDNEKLFF
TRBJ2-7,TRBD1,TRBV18,CASSPSQGAYEQYF
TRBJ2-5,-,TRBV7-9,CASSRRMETQYF
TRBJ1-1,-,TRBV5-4,CASSLASQGNTEAFF
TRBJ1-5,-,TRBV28,CASSLGLNNQPQHF
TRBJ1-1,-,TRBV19,CASSIDLRVNTEAFF
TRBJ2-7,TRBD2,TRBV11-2,CASSRTSVYEQYF
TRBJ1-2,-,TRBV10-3,CAISESRQHYGYTF